This TCR beta chain was captured in a study of graft-versus-host responses after intestinal transplantation. Study as a whole: All recipients got anti-thymocyte globulin induction, then tacrolimus and steroids for three to four years.

Repertoires were generated with immunoSEQ multiplex PCR, while TCRdb's copy carries only in-frame clones and drops some. There are about 100,000 clones in the sample; over 75% occur only once, and around 0.98% lies in the top ten. As regards this clone: Its antigen remains unidentified.

Study findings and constraints: Graft-donor T cell macrochimerism in patients accompanied high graft-versus-host to host-versus-graft clonal ratios in allografts. Present in recipient marrow, GvH clones included some that appeared first in ileum or blood.

This CDR3 has 16 amino acids. The ends lost 0 bases at V and 3 bases at J; junction bases unmatched: 6. CDR1 KGHSH and CDR2 LQKENI come from the germline V gene. Here the sequenced sample was unstimulated CD4+ T cells sorted from spleen or lymph node cells, taken before transplant. The chain links TRBV18 to TRBJ2-7, with 9 bases identical to TRBD2. The source of this sequence is a human donor who was the organ donor for an intestinal transplant. The CDR3 DNA is TGTGCCAGCTCACCACCTGTAGTAGCGGGGGTCTACGAGCAGTACTTC. As protein: CASSPPVVAGVYEQYF.